This T cell receptor (beta chain) appears in the sequencing data of a study of T cell responses to AZD1222 COVID-19 vaccine. Study observations and caveats: Donors in the cohort were predominantly white British and more often female, and clonal diversity was possibly underestimated. A rise in Spike-specific TCR breadth and depth followed two AZD1222 doses. CD4 TCRs linked to vaccination spanned spike, dominating at 160-218 and 743-854. Samples come after the peak T cell response, not at day 14.

Comment on this clone: The antigen remains undetermined.

CDR3 length: 13 residues. The germline V gene has CDR1 MNHEY and CDR2 SMNVEV (reference sequence). Trimming removed 3 bases from V and 7 bases from J, with 9 bases in between. Clones were read by immunoSEQ multiplex PCR, and TCRdb kept only the in-frame ones, dropping some. The sample carries some 130,000 clones, under 95% recorded once. The genes are TRBV27 and TRBJ2-2; no firm D call. This specimen consisted of peripheral blood, obtained on day 0 of AZD1222 vaccination. This receptor was taken from an adult in good health. The CDR3 is CASSLDRFGELFF. CDR3 nucleotide sequence: TGTGCCAGCAGTTTGGATCGTTTCGGGGAGCTGTTTTTT.